This entry describes one T cell receptor (beta chain). The junction had 7 bases not matched to a gene; V was cut back by 0 bases and J by 0 bases. CDR3 length: 17 amino acids. Germline V gene sequence: CDR1 SGHNT, CDR2 YYREEE (reference sequence). The data were obtained in a study of T cell repertoires in cytomegalovirus infection. MiXCR, run by TCRdb on the reads, gives a single entry per CDR3 protein. Among some 440,000 distinct CDR3 sequences listed, roughly a third were seen once. Sequenced input: PBMCs. The receptor was derived from a human donor in good health (CMV status not recorded). Some clones in this sample may be carry-over from other donors' samples. V and J are TRBV5-4 and TRBJ2-7, with 9 bases aligning to TRBD1. The CDR3 sequence is CASSLGGTGPLSYEQYF. The CDR3 nucleotides read TGTGCCAGCAGCTTGGGGGGGACAGGGCCCCTCTCCTACGAGCAGTACTTC.